The clone carrying this TCR beta chain was seen a few times. Antigen: not known. CDR3 size: 11 residues. CDR1 is MNHNS, CDR2 SASEGT, per germline. V was clipped by 4 bases and J by 8 bases, with 5 bases between them. The sample belongs to a study of follicular helper T cells after annual influenza vaccination. Study-level results: ICOS+CD38+ cTfh clonality tracked population frequency, and its change tracked circulating plasmablast change.

The time point was: 2014-2015 season, 7 days after vaccination. Donors were community-dwelling with no influenza vaccine in the prior 6 months. Excluded were substance abuse, HIV/AIDS, active cancer, immunomodulatory drugs and active illness. Measured with immunoSEQ multiplex PCR; TCRdb has only the in-frame clones, and not every one. The sample lists roughly 7,700 clones; around four fifths were seen once. This sample comprised CXCR5+ CD38- circulating T follicular helper cells from blood, obtained 7 days after influenza vaccination. Subset given: circulating Tfh, non-naive CD4+CXCR5+PD-1+ (ICOS+CD38+ or ICOS-CD38-). This chain uses TRBV6-1 with TRBJ1-4, with D uncertain. The sequence derives from an adult who received the influenza vaccine. CDR3 coding DNA: TGTGCCAGCAGTGTCAAGGAAAAACTGTTTTTT. It is translated as CASSVKEKLFF.